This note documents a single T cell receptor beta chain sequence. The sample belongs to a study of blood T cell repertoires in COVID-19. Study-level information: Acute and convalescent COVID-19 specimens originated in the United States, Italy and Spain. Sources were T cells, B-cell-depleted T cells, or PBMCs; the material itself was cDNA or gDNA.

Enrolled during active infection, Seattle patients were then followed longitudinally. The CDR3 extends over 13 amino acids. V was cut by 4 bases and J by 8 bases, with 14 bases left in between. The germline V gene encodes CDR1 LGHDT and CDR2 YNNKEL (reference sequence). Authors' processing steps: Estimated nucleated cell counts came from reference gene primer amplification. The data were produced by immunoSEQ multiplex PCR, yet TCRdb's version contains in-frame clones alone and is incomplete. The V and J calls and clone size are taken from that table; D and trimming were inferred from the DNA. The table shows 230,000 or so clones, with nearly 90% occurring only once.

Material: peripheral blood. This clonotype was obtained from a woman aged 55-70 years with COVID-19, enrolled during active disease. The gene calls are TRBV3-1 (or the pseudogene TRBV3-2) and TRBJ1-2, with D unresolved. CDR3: CASSRAVLRGYTF. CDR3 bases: TGTGCCAGCAGCCGAGCGGTTCTGCGGGGCTACACCTTC.